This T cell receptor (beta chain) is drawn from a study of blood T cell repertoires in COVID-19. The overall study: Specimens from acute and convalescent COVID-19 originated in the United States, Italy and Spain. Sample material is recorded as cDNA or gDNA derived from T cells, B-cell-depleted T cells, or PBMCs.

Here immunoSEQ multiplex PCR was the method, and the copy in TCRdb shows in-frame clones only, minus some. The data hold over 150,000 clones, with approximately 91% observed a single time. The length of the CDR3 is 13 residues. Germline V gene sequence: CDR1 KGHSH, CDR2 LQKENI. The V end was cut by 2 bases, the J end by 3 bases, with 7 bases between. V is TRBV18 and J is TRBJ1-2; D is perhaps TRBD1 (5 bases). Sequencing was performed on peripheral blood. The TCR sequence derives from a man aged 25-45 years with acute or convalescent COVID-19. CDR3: CASSPARDYGYTF. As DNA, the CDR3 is TGTGCCAGCTCACCAGCCAGGGACTATGGCTACACCTTC.